This TCR beta chain comes out of a study of blood T cell repertoires in COVID-19. Across the study: The samples span acute and convalescent COVID-19 from the United States, Italy and Spain. From T cells, B-cell-depleted T cells, or PBMCs came the material, which was cDNA or gDNA.

As handled by the study authors: Amplification from reference gene primers served as the basis for estimated nucleated cell counts. Method: immunoSEQ multiplex PCR; TCRdb's copy keeps in-frame clones and lacks some. V and J calls and clone size come straight from that table; D and trimming were deduced from the DNA. Among over 90,000 clones listed, approximately 92% were seen once. Germline CDR1 and CDR2: SGHRS and YFSETQ. Trimming shortened V by 1 base and J by 2 bases, and 13 bases separated the two germline ends. The CDR3 is 15 amino acids. This sequence was found in a man between 18 and 35 years old with acute or convalescent COVID-19. The source material was peripheral blood. V gene TRBV5-1 combines with J gene TRBJ2-7, with D possibly matching TRBD2 (5 bases). The CDR3 DNA reads TGCGCCAGCAGCTTGTTATGGGGAGATACCTACGAGCAGTACTTC. Protein: CASSLLWGDTYEQYF.